The T cell receptor beta chain under discussion was sequenced for a study of regulatory T cells in long-lasting Graves disease. Background on the study: Positivity for TSH receptor antibodies plus over 5 years of antithyroid drugs meant persistent Graves' disease.

This clonotype has only a few counts. Antigen specificity is unknown. Study-level results: Newly diagnosed Graves' patients had higher TCR diversity than persistent ones. With persistent disease, TRBV28, TRBJ1-2 and TRBJ2-5 were the favored segments. The number of shared public clonotypes was higher in persistent patients (roughly 2,800) than new patients (966).

To make TCR beta libraries, researchers used iRepertoire HTBI primers and Arm-PCR of CDR3 regions. From the multiplex PCR reads, TCRdb called clonotypes with MiXCR, one entry per CDR3 protein. The table lists fewer than 550,000 distinct CDR3 sequences, around a fifth of them singletons. CDR1 is SGHTA, CDR2 FQGTGA, per germline. V was pared by 3 bases and J by 4 bases, with 8 bases between. The CDR3 length is 13 residues. Time point described: persistent/refractory GD, antithyroid drugs over 5 years with positive TRAb. The authors made the TCR library using RNA they extracted from PBMCs. This chain connects TRBV7-3 to TRBJ2-3; D gene uncertain. The origin of this receptor is a female donor with Graves disease. The specimen was peripheral blood mononuclear cells (PBMCs), collected when the disease was refractory, from a patient treated with antithyroid drugs. DNA for the CDR3: TGTGCCAGCAGCTTCTCGCGCGCAGATACGCAGTATTTT. Protein sequence: CASSFSRADTQYF.